This entry describes one T cell receptor (beta chain). Its antigen is as yet unknown. Primers for the PCR totalled 60 Vbeta and 13 Jbeta. Assay used: immunoSEQ multiplex PCR; TCRdb lists only in-frame clones, some missing. The data hold over 75,000 clones, with 60% to 65% observed a single time. This sample was included in a study of cytomegalovirus exposure and HLA in healthy donors. Overall study context: Earlier, 100 million or so unique TCR beta sequences were recovered from around 190 million T cells by an analysis. Early release data held some 80 million unique TCRs from HLA-typed donors. Study observations and caveats: Rare sequences made up most TCRs, while some public TCRs were found in many donors.

J was trimmed by 8 bases and V by 4 bases; bases with no gene match: 5. This CDR3 contains 13 residues. Germline V gives CDR1 SEHNR, CDR2 FQNEAQ (reference sequence). The sequence came from a human donor in good health. The sequencing sample was made of PBMCs. The chain carries TRBV7-9 and TRBJ1-2; 9 positions match TRBD1. The CDR3 nucleotides are TGTGCCAGCAGCTCACAGGGGGCCAGCGGCTACACCTTC. Its translation: CASSSQGASGYTF.